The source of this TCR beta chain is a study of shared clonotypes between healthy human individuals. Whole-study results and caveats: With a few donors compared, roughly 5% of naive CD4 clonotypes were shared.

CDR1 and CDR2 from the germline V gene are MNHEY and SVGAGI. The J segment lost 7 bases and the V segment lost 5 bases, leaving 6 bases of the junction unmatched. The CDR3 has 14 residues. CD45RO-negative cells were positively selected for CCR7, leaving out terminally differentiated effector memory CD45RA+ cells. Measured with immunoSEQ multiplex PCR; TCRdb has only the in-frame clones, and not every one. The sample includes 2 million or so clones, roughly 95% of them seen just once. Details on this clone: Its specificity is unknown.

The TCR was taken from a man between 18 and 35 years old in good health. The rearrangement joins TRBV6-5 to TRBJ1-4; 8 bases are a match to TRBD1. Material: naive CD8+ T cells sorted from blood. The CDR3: CASSLQGVSEKLFF. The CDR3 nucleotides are TGTGCCAGCAGTCTACAGGGGGTTAGTGAAAAACTGTTTTTT.